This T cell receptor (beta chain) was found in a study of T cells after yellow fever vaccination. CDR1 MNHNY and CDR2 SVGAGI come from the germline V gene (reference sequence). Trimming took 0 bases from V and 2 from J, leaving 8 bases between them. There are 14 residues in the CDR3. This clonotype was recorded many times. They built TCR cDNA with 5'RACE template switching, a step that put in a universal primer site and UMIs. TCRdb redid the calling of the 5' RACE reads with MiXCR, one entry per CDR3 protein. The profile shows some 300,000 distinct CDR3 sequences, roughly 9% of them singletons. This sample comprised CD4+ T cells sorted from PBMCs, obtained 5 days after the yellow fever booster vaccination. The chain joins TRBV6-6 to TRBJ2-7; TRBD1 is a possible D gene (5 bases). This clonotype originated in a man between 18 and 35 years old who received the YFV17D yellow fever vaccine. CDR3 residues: CASSYSQGTYEQYF. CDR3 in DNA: TGTGCCAGCAGTTACTCCCAGGGCACCTACGAGCAGTACTTC.